These T cell receptor beta chains were read from a single sample in a study of T-cell reconstitution after alpha-beta-depleted transplantation in children. MiXCR, run by TCRdb on the PCR reads, gives a single entry per CDR3 protein. The sample shows some 350,000 distinct CDR3 sequences, 15% to 20% of them seen only once. The sample was PBMCs, mostly from graft donor cells, taken 360 days after TCRalphabeta/CD19-depleted stem cell transplant. These receptor sequences come from a male patient aged 2-9 years who had a stem cell transplant for acute lymphoblastic leukemia, so the T cells may come from the graft donor. Each CDR3 is given with its conserved first and last residue. The order of the fields is CDR3 protein, CDR3 DNA, J gene, V gene, clone size, D gene. D genes are given only for firm matches. For some rows the clone size is stated as once, few or many, or as a class when expanded; others skip it.

CDR3 protein: CASNRLAGRRYEQFF
CDR3 DNA: TGTGCCAGCAACCGACTAGCGGGCCGACGGTATGAGCAGTTCTTC
J gene: TRBJ2-1
V gene: TRBV7-8
clone size: NA
D gene: TRBD2

CDR3 protein: CASSYSGPGLGVLYGYTF
CDR3 DNA: TGTGCCAGCAGTTACTCCGGACCCGGTTTGGGGGTTCTCTATGGCTACACCTTC
J gene: TRBJ1-2
V gene: TRBV6-5
clone size: NA
D gene: NA

CDR3 protein: CASSLTVDGGLTGELFF
CDR3 DNA: TGTGCCAGCAGCTTAACGGTGGACGGGGGGTTGACCGGGGAGCTGTTTTTT
J gene: TRBJ2-2
V gene: TRBV7-3
clone size: few
D gene: TRBD2

CDR3 protein: CSVTSGEAEAFF
CDR3 DNA: TGCAGCGTTACCTCGGGGGAGGCTGAAGCTTTCTTT
J gene: TRBJ1-1
V gene: TRBV29-1
clone size: NA
D gene: NA

CDR3 protein: CASSPRYGQTSRGEQYF
CDR3 DNA: TGTGCCAGCAGCCCTAGGTACGGACAGACCAGCCGCGGCGAGCAGTACTTC
J gene: TRBJ2-7
V gene: TRBV5-6
clone size: NA
D gene: NA

CDR3 protein: CASTISRVRAGELFF
CDR3 DNA: TGTGCCAGCACCATCAGCCGTGTCAGAGCCGGGGAGCTGTTTTTT
J gene: TRBJ2-2
V gene: TRBV12-3/TRBV12-4
clone size: many
D gene: NA

CDR3 protein: CSVEAGNHLEKETQYF
CDR3 DNA: TGCAGCGTTGAGGCGGGCAATCACTTGGAGAAAGAGACCCAGTACTTC
J gene: TRBJ2-5
V gene: TRBV29-1
clone size: many
D gene: NA

CDR3 protein: CASSQPGLAGGPMWVGTQYF
CDR3 DNA: TGTGCCAGCAGCCAACCTGGACTAGCGGGAGGGCCGATGTGGGTCGGGACCCAGTACTTC
J gene: TRBJ2-5
V gene: TRBV3-1
clone size: few
D gene: TRBD2

CDR3 protein: CASSSGSTIQPQHF
CDR3 DNA: TGTGCCAGCAGCTCGGGATCAACGATTCAGCCCCAGCATTTT
J gene: TRBJ1-5
V gene: TRBV11-2
clone size: NA
D gene: NA

CDR3 protein: CASSLSFLAGTETQYF
CDR3 DNA: TGCGCCAGCAGCTTGAGCTTCCTAGCGGGAACGGAGACCCAGTACTTC
J gene: TRBJ2-5
V gene: TRBV5-1
clone size: few
D gene: TRBD2

CDR3 protein: CASSPTGHLYNEQFF
CDR3 DNA: TGTGCCAGCAGTCCAACGGGACACCTTTACAATGAGCAGTTCTTC
J gene: TRBJ2-1
V gene: TRBV12-3/TRBV12-4
clone size: NA
D gene: NA

CDR3 protein: CASSSLEGDEQFF
CDR3 DNA: TGTGCCAGCAGTTCCCTAGAAGGGGATGAGCAGTTCTTC
J gene: TRBJ2-1
V gene: TRBV6-5
clone size: NA
D gene: NA

CDR3 protein: CASYEGGYNEQFF
CDR3 DNA: TGTGCCAGTTATGAGGGTGGATACAATGAGCAGTTCTTC
J gene: TRBJ2-1
V gene: TRBV12-3/TRBV12-4
clone size: many
D gene: NA

CDR3 protein: CASGQAGVWGRLTDTQYF
CDR3 DNA: TGCGCCAGCGGCCAAGCAGGAGTGTGGGGGCGCCTCACAGATACGCAGTATTTT
J gene: TRBJ2-3
V gene: TRBV4-1
clone size: few
D gene: NA

CDR3 protein: CASSSGGGEGYTF
CDR3 DNA: TGTGCCAGCAGCTCGGGAGGAGGCGAGGGCTACACCTTC
J gene: TRBJ1-2
V gene: TRBV12-3/TRBV12-4
clone size: few
D gene: NA

CDR3 protein: CSATTSGTADTQYF
CDR3 DNA: TGCAGTGCTACGACTAGCGGGACAGCAGATACGCAGTATTTT
J gene: TRBJ2-3
V gene: TRBV20-1
clone size: few
D gene: TRBD2

CDR3 protein: CASIPQNTGELFF
CDR3 DNA: TGTGCCAGCATACCACAAAACACCGGGGAGCTGTTTTTT
J gene: TRBJ2-2
V gene: TRBV12-3/TRBV12-4
clone size: many
D gene: NA

CDR3 protein: CSATVAGGRSTDTQYF
CDR3 DNA: TGCAGTGCTACCGTGGCGGGAGGGCGTAGCACAGATACGCAGTATTTT
J gene: TRBJ2-3
V gene: TRBV20-1
clone size: NA
D gene: TRBD2

CDR3 protein: CASSIYRKTGGEAFF
CDR3 DNA: TGTGCCAGCAGTATCTACAGGAAAACCGGGGGCGAAGCTTTCTTT
J gene: TRBJ1-1
V gene: TRBV6-1
clone size: NA
D gene: NA

CDR3 protein: CAIEKREGDTQYF
CDR3 DNA: TGTGCCATCGAGAAGCGGGAGGGCGATACGCAGTATTTT
J gene: TRBJ2-3
V gene: TRBV10-3
clone size: many
D gene: TRBD2

CDR3 protein: CASSFLTSGLNEQFF
CDR3 DNA: TGTGCCAGCAGTTTCTTGACTAGCGGGCTCAATGAGCAGTTCTTC
J gene: TRBJ2-1
V gene: TRBV12-3/TRBV12-4
clone size: few
D gene: TRBD2

CDR3 protein: CAWLDRLGGGYTF
CDR3 DNA: TGTGCCTGGTTGGACAGGCTAGGTGGGGGCTACACCTTC
J gene: TRBJ1-2
V gene: TRBV30
clone size: NA
D gene: TRBD1